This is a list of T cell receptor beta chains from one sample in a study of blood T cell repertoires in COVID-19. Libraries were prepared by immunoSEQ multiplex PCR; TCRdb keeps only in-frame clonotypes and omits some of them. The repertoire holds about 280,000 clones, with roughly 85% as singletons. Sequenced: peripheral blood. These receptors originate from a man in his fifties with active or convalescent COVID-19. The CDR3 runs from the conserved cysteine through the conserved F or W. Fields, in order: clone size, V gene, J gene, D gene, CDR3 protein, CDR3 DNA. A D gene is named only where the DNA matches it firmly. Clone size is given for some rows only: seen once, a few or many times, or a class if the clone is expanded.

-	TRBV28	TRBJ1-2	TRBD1	CASSPTTGDRGAYGYTF	TGTGCCAGCAGTCCAACCACAGGGGACAGGGGTGCCTATGGCTACACCTTC
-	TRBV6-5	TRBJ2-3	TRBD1	CASSFRTGDTDTQYF	TGTGCCAGCAGTTTCCGGACAGGGGATACAGATACGCAGTATTTT
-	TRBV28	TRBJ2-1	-	CASSLSGTQYNEQFF	TGTGCCAGCAGTTTGTCGGGAACCCAATACAATGAGCAGTTCTTC
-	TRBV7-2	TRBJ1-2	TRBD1	CASRLPAGTGLWSDYGYTF	TGTGCCAGCAGGTTACCTGCCGGGACAGGGTTGTGGTCTGACTATGGCTACACCTTC
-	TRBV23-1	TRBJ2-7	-	CASSQTGTYEQYF	TGCGCCAGCAGTCAGACGGGGACCTACGAGCAGTACTTC
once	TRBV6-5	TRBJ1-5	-	CASQWTENQPQHF	TGTGCCAGCCAATGGACAGAAAATCAGCCCCAGCATTTT
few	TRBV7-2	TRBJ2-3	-	CASSLVGSGDFGVTQYF	TGTGCCAGCAGCTTAGTAGGCTCTGGAGACTTCGGGGTAACGCAGTATTTT
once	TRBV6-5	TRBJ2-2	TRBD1	CASSLQGGDTGELFF	TGTGCCAGCAGCCTACAGGGGGGAGACACCGGGGAGCTGTTTTTT
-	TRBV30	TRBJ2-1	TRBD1	CAWSWTGGHNEQFF	TGTGCCTGGAGCTGGACAGGGGGACACAATGAGCAGTTCTTC
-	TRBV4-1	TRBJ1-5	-	CASSQSDVSNQPQHF	TGCGCCAGCAGCCAAAGCGATGTTAGCAATCAGCCCCAGCATTTT
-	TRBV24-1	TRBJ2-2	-	CATEADTGELFF	TGTGCCACCGAAGCCGACACCGGGGAGCTGTTTTTT
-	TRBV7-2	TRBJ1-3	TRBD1	CASSNRGSSGNTIYF	TGTGCCAGCAGCAACAGGGGGTCCTCTGGAAACACCATATATTTT
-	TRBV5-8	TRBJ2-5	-	CASSLASFQETQYF	TGTGCCAGCAGCTTGGCTTCTTTCCAAGAGACCCAGTACTTC
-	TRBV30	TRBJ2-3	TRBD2	CAWSSKREGLIDTQYF	TGTGCCTGGAGTTCGAAGCGGGAGGGGTTGATAGATACGCAGTATTTT
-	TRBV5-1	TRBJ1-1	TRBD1	CASSLGTGGARTEAFF	TGCGCCAGCAGCTTGGGGACAGGGGGCGCTAGGACTGAAGCTTTCTTT
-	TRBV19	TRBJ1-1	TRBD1	CASSRDRVTRGTEAFF	TGTGCCAGTAGCCGGGACAGGGTCACCCGGGGGACTGAAGCTTTCTTT
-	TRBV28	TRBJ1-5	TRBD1	CASSPGQVRQPQHF	TGTGCCAGCAGCCCTGGACAGGTCCGGCAGCCCCAGCATTTT
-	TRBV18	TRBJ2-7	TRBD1	CASCPGQGAGKGSYEQYF	TGTGCCAGCTGCCCGGGACAGGGGGCTGGAAAGGGGTCCTACGAGCAGTACTTC
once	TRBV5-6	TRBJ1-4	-	CASSLHPRGATNEKLFF	TGTGCCAGCAGCCTCCACCCCCGGGGGGCGACTAATGAAAAACTGTTTTTT
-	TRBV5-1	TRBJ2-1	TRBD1	CASSLTGESYNEQFF	TGCGCCAGCAGCTTAACAGGGGAATCCTACAATGAGCAGTTCTTC